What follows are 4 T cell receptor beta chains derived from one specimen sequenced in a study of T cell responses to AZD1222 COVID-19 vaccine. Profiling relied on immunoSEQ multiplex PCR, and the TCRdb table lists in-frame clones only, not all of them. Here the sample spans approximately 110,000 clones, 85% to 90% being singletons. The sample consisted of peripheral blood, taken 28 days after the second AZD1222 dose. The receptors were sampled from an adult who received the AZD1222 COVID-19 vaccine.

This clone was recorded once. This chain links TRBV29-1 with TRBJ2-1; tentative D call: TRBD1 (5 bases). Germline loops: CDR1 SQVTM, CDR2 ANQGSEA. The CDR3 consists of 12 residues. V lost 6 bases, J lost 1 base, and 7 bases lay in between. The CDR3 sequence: CSVQGSYNEQFF. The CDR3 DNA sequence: TGCAGCGTGCAGGGTTCCTACAATGAGCAGTTCTTC.

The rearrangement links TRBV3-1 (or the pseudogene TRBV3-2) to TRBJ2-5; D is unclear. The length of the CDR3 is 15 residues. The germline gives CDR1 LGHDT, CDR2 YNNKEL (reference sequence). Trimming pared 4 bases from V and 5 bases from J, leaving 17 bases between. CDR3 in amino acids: CASSRGPSGSETQYF. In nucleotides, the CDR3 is TGTGCCAGCAGCCGAGGCCCCTCAGGATCGGAGACCCAGTACTTC.

CDR3 loop: CASSETGVAKNIQYF. CDR3 sequence (DNA): TGTGCCAGTAGTGAGACAGGGGTAGCCAAAAACATTCAGTACTTC. This chain uses TRBV19 with TRBJ2-4, with 8 positions matching TRBD1. Germline-derived CDR1 and CDR2 are LNHDA and SQIVND (reference sequence). The CDR3 spans 15 residues. V was clipped by 5 bases and J by 0 bases; unmatched bases: 3.

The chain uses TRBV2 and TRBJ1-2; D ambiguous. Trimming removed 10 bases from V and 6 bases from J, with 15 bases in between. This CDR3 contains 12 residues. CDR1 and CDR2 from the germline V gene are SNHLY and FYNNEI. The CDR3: CATPRVMDGYTF. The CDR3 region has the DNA TGTGCCACCCCACGAGTAATGGATGGCTACACCTTC.